Following are 18 T cell receptor beta chains from one sample sequenced in a study of CD8+ T cells in alopecia areata. TCR sequencing used cDNA made by reverse transcription of extracted RNA. Here immunoSEQ multiplex PCR was the method, and the copy in TCRdb shows in-frame clones only, minus some. The repertoire consists of over 100,000 clones, none detected only once. Input material: lesional skin. These receptors all come from a C3H/HeJ mouse with alopecia areata. The mouse strain carries the MHC haplotype H2-k.

With respect to this clone: Genes here carry mouse names. The read ends 4 residues before the CDR3 terminus; that terminus is restored from the germline J gene. The rearrangement joins TRBV13-2 to TRBJ2-3; 11 bases agree with TRBD2. The CDR3 is 16 amino acids. The junction had 5 bases not matched to a gene; V was cut back by 5 bases and J by 0 bases. The germline gives CDR1 NNHNN, CDR2 SYGAGS (reference sequence). The chain's CDR3 is CASGSGLGVSAETLYF. Partial CDR3 DNA: TGTGCCAGCGGGTCGGGACTGGGGGTTAGTGCAGAA.

Note on this clone: Gene names and germline match the mouse. From the germline J gene comes the end of the CDR3, since the read stops 4 residues before it. V is TRBV16 and J is TRBJ2-1; 11 bases fit TRBD2. V gave up 2 bases and J gave up 1 base; unmatched junction bases: 1. The CDR3 is made up of 16 amino acids. Germline V gene sequence: CDR1 SGHSA, CDR2 FRNQAP. CDR3 sequence: CASSLRLGGNYAEQFF. The covered CDR3 bases are TGTGCAAGCAGCTTAAGACTGGGGGGGAACTATGCT.

With regard to this clone: Any gene name here is a mouse gene name. The read stops 4 residues short of the end of the CDR3; the missing end is completed from the germline J gene. The J gene is TRBJ1-1, the V gene TRBV13-3, with 7 bases matching TRBD1. CDR1 NNHDY and CDR2 SYVADS come from the germline V gene. The CDR3 is 13 residues long. This CDR3 is CASSAQGRAEVFF. The CDR3 DNA, read in part, is TGTGCCAGCAGTGCACAGGGGAGGGCA.

This clone was detected a few times. Each gene name is a mouse one. The read terminates 4 residues ahead of where the CDR3 ends, so the germline J gene completes it. The rearrangement links TRBV13-3 to TRBJ2-1; 13 bases agree with TRBD2. The CDR3 totals 18 residues. Trimming at V came to 3 bases and at J to 0 bases, leaving 6 bases not matched to a gene. Germline V gives CDR1 NNHDY, CDR2 SYVADS. CDR3 residues: CASSGTGTGGDNYAEQFF. CDR3 DNA, as far as it was read: TGTGCCAGCAGTGGGACCGGGACTGGGGGGGATAACTATGCT.

In regard to this clone: Genes and germline come from the mouse. The read terminates 4 residues ahead of where the CDR3 ends, so the germline J gene completes it. The rearrangement links TRBV19 to TRBJ2-1; 8 positions agree with TRBD1. Trimming at V came to 1 base and at J to 1 base, leaving 4 bases not matched to a gene. The CDR3 loop spans 16 amino acids. The V gene's germline CDR1 is FNHDT and CDR2 SITEND (reference sequence). The sequenced part of the CDR3 DNA is TGTGCCAGCAGTATAATGGACAGGGCGAACTATGCT. As protein: CASSIMDRANYA. The full CDR3 reads CASSIMDRANYAEQFF.

This clone has a handful of counts. Gene names and germline refer to mouse. The CDR3 end lies 4 residues beyond the end of the read and is filled in from the germline J gene. The V call is TRBV1, the J call TRBJ1-4; 8 positions match TRBD1. Germline V gene sequence: CDR1 NSQYPW, CDR2 LRSPGD (reference sequence). The CDR3 length is 15 residues. CDR3 region: CTCSAPDREGERLFF. The CDR3 DNA, read in part, is TGCACCTGCAGTGCACCGGACAGGGAGGGCGAA. Complete variable domain (other parts from reference TRBV1 and TRBJ1-4): VTLLEQNPRWRLVPRGQAVNLRCILKNSQYPWMSWYQQDLQKQLQWLFTLRSPGDKEVKSLPGADYLATRVTDTELRLQVANMSQGRTLYCTCSAPDREGERLFFGHGTKLSVL.

This clone was seen a few times. There is a difference at residue 12 between the TCRdb protein and the DNA translation, so the protein given here was translated from the DNA. Gene names refer to mouse genes. The CDR3 sequence is CASSGTGGINSPLYF. CDR3 DNA, as far as it was read: TGTGCCAGCAGTGGGACAGGGGGCATTAATTCGCCC. This rearrangement joins TRBV19 to TRBJ1-6; 12 nucleotides line up with TRBD1. The CDR3 end falls 3 residues outside the read, so it is completed with the germline J gene. TRBJ1-6 is identified as an open reading frame with a role that is uncertain. V lost 4 bases to trimming and J lost 6 bases; unmatched junction nucleotides: 2. Germline loops: CDR1 FNHDT, CDR2 SITEND (reference sequence). CDR3 length: 15 residues.

This clone showed up just a few times. Gene names are the mouse ones. The read terminates 4 residues before the CDR3 end, so the remaining end is supplied by the germline J gene. This chain links TRBV13-1 with TRBJ2-3; possible D gene TRBD1, 6 bases. The CDR3 loop spans 15 amino acids. Germline CDR1 reads NSHNY; CDR2 reads SYGAGN. Trimming removed 1 base from V and 0 bases from J, with 9 bases in between. Here the CDR3 reads CASSDLRGSAETLYF. Partial CDR3 DNA: TGTGCCAGCAGTGATCTGAGGGGGAGTGCAGAA.

This clone was counted a few times. Genes and germline are mouse. The read terminates 4 residues ahead of where the CDR3 ends, so the germline J gene completes it. This rearrangement joins TRBV1 to TRBJ2-7, with a possible D match to TRBD2 (5 bases). CDR3 length: 17 residues. V was shortened by 0 bases and J by 0 bases, with 15 bases between the two germline ends. Looked up from germline, CDR1 is NSQYPW and CDR2 is LRSPGD (reference sequence). CDR3 bases read: TGCACCTGCAGTGCAGATGCAGAGTTCTGGGACTCCTAT. It is translated as CTCSADAEFWDSY. The complete CDR3 reads CTCSADAEFWDSYEQYF.

Concerning this clone: The database protein in TCRdb disagrees with the DNA translation at residue 13; the sequence shown here was translated from the DNA. These gene names are mouse names. CDR3 amino acids: CASSDGDRGYNSPLYF. The CDR3 DNA, read in part, is TGTGCCAGCAGTGATGGGGACAGGGGGTATAATTCGCCC. The V gene is TRBV13-1, the J gene TRBJ1-6, with TRBD1 matching 11 bases. The read terminates 3 residues before the CDR3 end, so the remaining end is supplied by the germline J gene. TRBJ1-6 qualifies as an ORF whose function is uncertain. This CDR3 is 16 amino acids long. V trimming: 0 bases; J trimming: 4 bases; junction bases outside the gene matches: 0. Germline V gives CDR1 NSHNY, CDR2 SYGAGN.

Comments on this clone: Gene labels here are mouse ones. The DNA ends 4 residues before the CDR3 does, and the rest of the CDR3 is filled in from the germline J gene. This chain links TRBV1 with TRBJ2-5, with D uncertain. The CDR3 length is 15 residues. V was pared by 1 base and J by 0 bases, with 8 bases between. Germline lookup yields CDR1 NSQYPW and CDR2 LRSPGD (reference sequence). The sequenced part of the CDR3 DNA is TGCACCTGCAGTGCAGTTCTGCATAACCAAGAC. This encodes CTCSAVLHNQD. The entire CDR3 protein reads CTCSAVLHNQDTQYF.

This clone has only a few counts. Gene names are mouse gene names. The read ends 4 residues before the CDR3 terminus; that terminus is restored from the germline J gene. V usage is TRBV1 and J usage is TRBJ1-2; TRBD1 might be the D (5 bases). V was trimmed by 0 bases and J by 3 bases, leaving 11 bases between them. The CDR3 loop spans 15 amino acids. Germline CDR1 NSQYPW, CDR2 LRSPGD (reference sequence). CDR3 region: CTCSAESRGDSDYTF. CDR3 DNA (partial): TGCACCTGCAGTGCAGAGAGTAGGGGTGACTCC.

Comment on this clone: Mouse gene names apply. The CDR3 loop is CASSEQTGYEQYF. The DNA read from the CDR3 is TGTGCCAGCAGTGAGCAGACAGGCTAT. The V and J genes are TRBV13-3 and TRBJ2-7; tentative D call: TRBD1 (6 bases). The read halts 4 residues ahead of the CDR3 end, with the missing end drawn from the germline J gene. The ends were cut back, 2 bases at V and 3 bases at J, with 9 bases in the middle. CDR3 length: 13 amino acids. Looked up from germline, CDR1 is NNHDY and CDR2 is SYVADS.

In regard to this clone: Gene and germline names: mouse. The CDR3 extends 4 residues past the end of the read, so its final part is completed from the germline J gene. This chain joins TRBV19 and TRBJ1-1; TRBD1 might be the D (6 bases). Germline V gene lookup returns CDR1 FNHDT and CDR2 SITEND (reference sequence). The V and J ends lost 0 bases and 1 base respectively, with 10 bases between them. The CDR3 totals 15 residues. CDR3 DNA (partial): TGTGCCAGCAGTATAGAGGGGGGCGGGAACACA. As protein: CASSIEGGGNT. The full-length CDR3 reads as CASSIEGGGNTEVFF.

A few counts support this clone. Gene labels here are mouse ones. The CDR3 end lies 4 residues beyond the end of the read and is filled in from the germline J gene. This chain joins TRBV13-3 and TRBJ2-4, with 12 nucleotides matching TRBD2. This CDR3 is 16 amino acids long. Germline CDR1 and CDR2: NNHDY and SYVADS. Trimming cost V 4 bases and J 2 bases; bases outside gene matches: 5. The CDR3 loop reads CASSHRDWGVQNTLYF. The sequenced part of the CDR3 DNA is TGTGCCAGCAGTCACCGGGACTGGGGGGTTCAAAAC. Looking up the rest from reference TRBV13-3 and TRBJ2-4 gives the full variable domain: EAAVTQSPRSKVAVTGGKVTLSCHQTNNHDYMYWYRQDTGHGLRLIHYSYVADSTEKGDIPDGYKASRPSQENFSLILELASLSQTAVYFCASSHRDWGVQNTLYFGAGTRLSVL.

There are a few counts of this clone. The gene names here belong to mouse. The read is 4 residues too short to cover the CDR3 end, so that end is filled in from the germline J gene. The genes are TRBV13-3 and TRBJ2-5, with TRBD2 identical over 8 bases. The CDR3 extends over 16 amino acids. V lost 1 base to trimming and J lost 0 bases; unmatched junction nucleotides: 4. Germline-derived CDR1 and CDR2 are NNHDY and SYVADS. CDR3 sequence reads: CASSDFLGGNQDTQYF. The part of the CDR3 DNA that was read is TGTGCCAGCAGTGATTTCCTGGGGGGTAACCAAGAC.

The sample holds a few counts of this clone. The genes and germline here are from mouse. The read ends 4 residues early relative to the CDR3; the germline J gene fills the gap. The chain uses TRBV13-1 and TRBJ2-1; 11 positions match TRBD1. The ends lost 1 base at V and 3 bases at J; junction bases unmatched: 3. The CDR3 covers 16 residues. CDR1 is NSHNY, CDR2 SYGAGN, per germline. The part of the CDR3 DNA that was read is TGTGCCAGCAGTGATTGGACAGGGGGCATCTATGCT. Translation gives CASSDWTGGIYA. The full CDR3 is CASSDWTGGIYAEQFF.

This clone has just a few counts. Any gene name here is a mouse gene name. The read gets to within 4 residues of the CDR3 end, and the germline J gene fills in the rest. The genes are TRBV19 and TRBJ2-5, with D maybe TRBD1 (7 bases). This CDR3 contains 15 residues. The germline CDR1 and CDR2 sequences are FNHDT and SITEND (reference sequence). The sequenced CDR3 bases are TGTGCCAGCAGTATAGGAGGCAGGGGGGAAGAC. Residues: CASSIGGRGED. The whole CDR3 is CASSIGGRGEDTQYF.